The clone carrying this T cell receptor beta chain was seen a single time. Peripheral blood came from all dose cohorts at three timepoints. This sample is part of a study of OX40 agonist ivuxolimab in advanced cancers. About the research overall: Treatment received earlier with anti-PD-1, anti-PD-L1 or anti-CTLA-4 agents was allowed, and over 30% had some.

Sequencing used immunoSEQ multiplex PCR; TCRdb keeps in-frame clones, though not all of them. The repertoire consists of roughly 90,000 clones, with 85% to 95% occurring once and the leading ten covering approximately 2.4%. V trimming: 0 bases; J trimming: 1 base; junction bases outside the gene matches: 2. Germline CDR1 and CDR2: MRHNA and SNTAGT. This CDR3 spans 16 amino acids. The chain employs TRBV6-4 and TRBJ2-2, with 7 bases that match TRBD1. The sequencing here drew on CD4+ or CD8+ T cells sorted from blood, taken in a trial of the OX40 agonist ivuxolimab. This sequence was found in an adult with an advanced solid tumor such as melanoma, head and neck, liver or kidney cancer. CDR3 sequence reads: CASSDSTGENTGELFF. The CDR3 DNA sequence: TGTGCCAGCAGTGACTCTACAGGGGAGAACACCGGGGAGCTGTTTTTT.